Listed below are T cell receptor beta chains from one sample, sequenced in a study of blood T cell repertoires in COVID-19. Here immunoSEQ multiplex PCR was the method, and the copy in TCRdb shows in-frame clones only, minus some. This table has fewer than 350,000 clones, about nine tenths appearing once. Sequences were obtained from peripheral blood. These receptor sequences come from a woman aged 55-75 years with COVID-19, enrolled during active disease. The CDR3 runs from the conserved cysteine through the conserved F or W. Fields, in order: CDR3 protein, CDR3 DNA, clone size, J gene, V gene, D gene. D genes are given only for firm matches. Clone size appears in some rows only: once, few, many, or a class for an expanded clone.

CDR3: CAIGEGTVKNIQYF
DNA: TGTGCCATCGGGGAGGGCACGGTCAAAAACATTCAGTACTTC
size: NA
J: TRBJ2-4
V: TRBV10-3
D: TRBD2

CDR3: CASSEGPGGLEPLHF
DNA: TGTGCCAGCAGTGAAGGTCCAGGGGGACTGGAACCCCTCCACTTT
size: NA
J: TRBJ1-6
V: TRBV25-1
D: TRBD1

CDR3: CASSVGRDMNTEAFF
DNA: TGTGCCAGCAGCGTAGGACGGGACATGAACACTGAAGCTTTCTTT
size: NA
J: TRBJ1-1
V: TRBV9
D: NA

CDR3: CASSSGGTGGGYTF
DNA: TGTGCCAGCAGTTCTGGTGGAACAGGGGGTGGCTACACCTTC
size: NA
J: TRBJ1-2
V: TRBV6-5
D: TRBD1

CDR3: CASSQSQRGTSNQPQHF
DNA: TGTGCCAGCAGTCAGTCCCAGCGGGGTACGAGCAATCAGCCCCAGCATTTT
size: NA
J: TRBJ1-5
V: TRBV6-6
D: NA

CDR3: CASSLAAGGSSETQYF
DNA: TGTGCCAGCAGCTTAGCAGCGGGGGGGAGTAGCGAGACCCAGTACTTC
size: once
J: TRBJ2-5
V: TRBV7-6
D: TRBD2

CDR3: CASSLNRVNQPQHF
DNA: TGTGCCAGCAGTTTAAACAGGGTTAATCAGCCCCAGCATTTT
size: NA
J: TRBJ1-5
V: TRBV27
D: NA

CDR3: CASSQDGARGETQYF
DNA: TGCGCCAGCAGCCAAGACGGGGCCAGGGGAGAGACCCAGTACTTC
size: few
J: TRBJ2-5
V: TRBV4-1
D: NA

CDR3: CASSQDMEGAQYF
DNA: TGTGCCAGCAGCCAAGATATGGAAGGGGCCCAGTACTTC
size: NA
J: TRBJ2-5
V: TRBV3-1/TRBV3-2
D: NA

CDR3: CASSFTGGNEKLFF
DNA: TGCGCCAGCAGCTTTACAGGGGGCAACGAAAAACTGTTTTTT
size: NA
J: TRBJ1-4
V: TRBV5-1
D: TRBD1

CDR3: CASSPGTDEQFF
DNA: TGTGCCAGCAGCCCAGGGACAGATGAGCAGTTCTTC
size: NA
J: TRBJ2-1
V: TRBV4-2
D: TRBD1

CDR3: CASSFRHNSPLHF
DNA: TGTGCCAGCAGTTTTCGTCATAATTCACCCCTCCACTTT
size: NA
J: TRBJ1-6
V: TRBV25-1
D: NA

CDR3: CASTRGGGRQAFF
DNA: TGTGCCAGCACGCGGGGTGGGGGACGACAAGCTTTCTTT
size: NA
J: TRBJ1-1
V: TRBV12-3/TRBV12-4
D: NA

CDR3: CASSLKQGSDVWYF
DNA: TGTGCCAGCAGCTTGAAACAGGGGTCTGACGTTTGGTACTTC
size: NA
J: TRBJ2-7
V: TRBV7-9
D: TRBD1

CDR3: CASSHEAGGPSDTQYF
DNA: TGTGCCAGCAGTCATGAAGCGGGGGGGCCCTCAGATACGCAGTATTTT
size: NA
J: TRBJ2-3
V: TRBV9
D: TRBD2